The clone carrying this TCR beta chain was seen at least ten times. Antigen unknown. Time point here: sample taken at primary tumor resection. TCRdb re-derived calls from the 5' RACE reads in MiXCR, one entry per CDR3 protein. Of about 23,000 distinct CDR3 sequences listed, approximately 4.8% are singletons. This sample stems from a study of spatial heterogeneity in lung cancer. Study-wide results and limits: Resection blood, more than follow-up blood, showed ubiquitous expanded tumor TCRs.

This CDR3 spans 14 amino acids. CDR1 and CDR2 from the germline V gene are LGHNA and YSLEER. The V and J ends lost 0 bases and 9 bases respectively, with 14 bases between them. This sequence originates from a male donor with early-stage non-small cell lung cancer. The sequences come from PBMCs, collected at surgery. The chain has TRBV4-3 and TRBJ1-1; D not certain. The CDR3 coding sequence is TGCGCCAGCAGCCAAGATCAATCCAGCTACCAAGCTTTCTTT. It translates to CASSQDQSSYQAFF.